Listed below are T cell receptor beta chains from one sample, sequenced in a study of blood T cells in healthy people across ages. In TCRdb, the 5' RACE reads were re-called with MiXCR into one record per CDR3 protein. The sample contains approximately 1.5 million distinct CDR3 sequences, around 36% of which appear only once. Sequences were obtained from blood. The receptors come from a woman in her twenties or thirties in good health. Both conserved end residues are part of each CDR3. Fields, in order: V gene, CDR3 length, J gene, D gene, clone size, CDR3 protein, CDR3 DNA. The D gene is left open where the match is weak. Expanded clones get a size class; other rows say once, few or many, or leave the size out.

V: TRBV9
length: 16
J: TRBJ1-5
D: NA
size: NA
CDR3: CASSAGGDGGNQPQHF
DNA: TGTGCCAGCAGCGCCGGCGGAGACGGGGGGAATCAGCCCCAGCATTTT

V: TRBV4-1
length: 14
J: TRBJ2-7
D: NA
size: NA
CDR3: CASSQNPQGYEQYF
DNA: TGCGCCAGCAGCCAGAACCCCCAGGGCTACGAGCAGTACTTC

V: TRBV7-8
length: 17
J: TRBJ2-5
D: TRBD2
size: few
CDR3: CATSPRTGGGRQETQYF
DNA: TGTGCCACCTCACCGCGGACGGGGGGAGGGAGGCAAGAGACCCAGTACTTC

V: TRBV20-1
length: 14
J: TRBJ2-7
D: NA
size: few
CDR3: CSASLVDTSYEQYF
DNA: TGCAGTGCTAGTTTGGTAGACACCTCCTACGAGCAGTACTTC

V: TRBV11-3
length: 17
J: TRBJ2-1
D: NA
size: few
CDR3: CASSVETRPASYNEQFF
DNA: TGTGCCAGCAGCGTCGAGACTAGACCAGCCTCCTACAATGAGCAGTTCTTC

V: TRBV6-5
length: 19
J: TRBJ2-3
D: TRBD2
size: NA
CDR3: CASSYSTWTSGGYTDTQYF
DNA: TGTGCCAGCAGTTACTCGACCTGGACTAGCGGGGGGTACACAGATACGCAGTATTTT

V: TRBV7-2
length: 14
J: TRBJ1-4
D: NA
size: many
CDR3: CASSNTGTLRGLFF
DNA: TGTGCCAGCAGCAACACCGGGACTCTAAGAGGGCTGTTTTTT

V: TRBV7-9
length: 16
J: TRBJ2-3
D: NA
size: NA
CDR3: CASSGARGRGQDTQYF
DNA: TGTGCCAGCAGCGGGGCCCGGGGGCGGGGACAAGATACGCAGTATTTT

V: TRBV19
length: 14
J: TRBJ2-7
D: NA
size: once
CDR3: CASSIGLEWNEQYF
DNA: TGTGCCAGTAGTATAGGATTGGAGTGGAACGAGCAGTACTTC

V: TRBV20-1
length: 14
J: TRBJ2-3
D: NA
size: NA
CDR3: CSASLTEHPDTQYF
DNA: TGCAGTGCTAGCTTAACTGAGCACCCGGATACGCAGTATTTT

V: TRBV20-1
length: 14
J: TRBJ1-2
D: NA
size: NA
CDR3: CSARDQSGLHGYTF
DNA: TGCAGTGCTAGAGATCAATCGGGGCTCCATGGCTACACCTTC